The 4 T cell receptor beta chains presented below share a single source sample, sequenced in a study of T cells after yellow fever vaccination. One entry per CDR3 protein results from TCRdb running MiXCR on the 5' RACE reads. The repertoire holds a few hundred thousand distinct CDR3 sequences, 4.1% seen once, with approximately 23% in the top ten. Sequences were derived from PBMCs, sampled 5 days after the yellow fever booster vaccination. These receptors came from a man aged 18 to 30 who received the YFV17D yellow fever vaccine.

This clonotype was recorded a few times. The rearrangement uses TRBV24-1 and TRBJ2-1; 7 bases agree with TRBD1. Unmatched junction bases numbered 5, after V lost 4 bases and J lost 6 bases. This CDR3 contains 14 residues. Germline assignment: CDR1 KGHDR and CDR2 SFDVKD. Here the CDR3 DNA reads TGTGCCACCAGTGACGCCAGGGGGAGCAATGAGCAGTTCTTC. Its protein is CATSDARGSNEQFF.

V gene TRBV7-3 combines with J gene TRBJ2-2; 7 bases are shared with TRBD1. J lost 4 bases, V lost 5 bases, and 16 bases had no gene match. The V gene's germline CDR1 is SGHTA and CDR2 FQGTGA. This CDR3 is 18 amino acids long. The CDR3 nucleotides read TGTGCCAGCAGCCTTAACCCTGACAGGGAACGGTCCACCGGGGAGCTGTTTTTT. It encodes CASSLNPDRERSTGELFF.

The chain joins TRBV7-2 to TRBJ2-7; 10 bases are shared with TRBD1. Germline CDR1 and CDR2: SGHTA and FQGNSA. The CDR3 sequence is 16 residues long. J gave up 5 bases and V 6 bases, and 13 bases lay outside the gene matches. CDR3: CASSPLLGTGVNEQYF. The DNA for the CDR3 is TGTGCCAGCAGTCCACTCCTGGGGACAGGGGTCAACGAGCAGTACTTC. The full variable domain, completed using reference TRBV7-2 and TRBJ2-7, is GAGVSQSPSNKVTEKGKDVELRCDPISGHTALYWYRQSLGQGLEFLIYFQGNSAPDKSGLPSDRFSAERTGGSVSTLTIQRTQQEDSAVYLCASSPLLGTGVNEQYFGPGTRLTVT.

This clonotype was seen ten or more times. The rearrangement uses TRBV4-2 and TRBJ2-3; 9 bases agree with TRBD2. V trimming: 0 bases; J trimming: 4 bases; junction bases outside the gene matches: 2. CDR3 length: 15 residues. Germline CDR1 is LGHNA and CDR2 is YNFKEQ. The CDR3 sequence is CASSQERGGADTQYF. CDR3 coding DNA: TGTGCCAGCAGCCAAGAGCGCGGGGGGGCAGATACGCAGTATTTT.